This T cell receptor (beta chain) is drawn from a study of CD8 T cells in ankylosing spondylitis. Remarks on this clonotype: Its target is not known.

Study conclusions and caveats: Roughly 8 highly homologous variants formed a TCR beta motif that appeared characteristic of ankylosing spondylitis blood. Earlier authors reported some of these motif variants in reactive arthritis synovial fluid and blood. Enrichment of disease-linked clones was reportedly significant in matched ankylosing spondylitis synovial fluid.

By quantitative 5'-RACE with molecular barcodes, the TCR beta libraries were made. MiXCR was run by TCRdb on the 5' RACE reads, yielding one entry per CDR3 protein. This table holds 200,000 to 250,000 distinct CDR3 sequences, roughly 6.6% found once. The germline CDR1 and CDR2 sequences are SGDLS and YYNGEE. After removal of 2 bases from V and 5 bases from J, the junction contained 7 bases not matched to a gene. This CDR3 region has 18 residues. The chain links TRBV9 to TRBJ2-1, with 16 positions matching TRBD2. Sample: blood, either unsorted or a sorted T cell fraction (not recorded which). The TCR sequence derives from a male donor with ankylosing spondylitis. The DNA for the CDR3 is TGTGCCAGCAGCGTGGGGACTAGCGGGAGGGTTATTCACAATGAGCAGTTCTTC. Translated, it gives CASSVGTSGRVIHNEQFF. Variable domain in full (rest from reference TRBV9 and TRBJ2-1): DSGVTQTPKHLITATGQRVTLRCSPRSGDLSVYWYQQSLDQGLQFLIQYYNGEERAKGNILERFSAQQFPDLHSELNLSSLELGDSALYFCASSVGTSGRVIHNEQFFGPGTRLTVL.